Shown below are 32 T cell receptor beta chains from a single sample sequenced in a study of T cell repertoires in aging, cancer and after chemotherapy. Rearranged V-D-J TRB sequences were amplified with a mixed TRB-A/B primer pool. TCRdb reanalysed the multiplex PCR reads using MiXCR and keeps one entry per CDR3 protein. The data show about 7,900 distinct CDR3 sequences, more than 40% seen once. The template was genomic DNA from peripheral blood, not RNA. Specimen: blood. The receptors were gathered from a human donor with a solid tumor.

The chain couples TRBV30 to TRBJ1-2; maybe TRBD1 (5 bases). V was cut by 5 bases and J by 4 bases, with 8 bases left in between. Germline V gives CDR1 GTSNPN, CDR2 SVGIG (reference sequence). The CDR3 length is 11 residues. The CDR3 DNA reads TGTGCCTGGGGGGGGGGCTATGGCTACACCTTC. Its protein is CAWGGGYGYTF.

This clonotype was picked up a small number of times. The rearrangement joins TRBV6-4 to TRBJ2-1; no definite D call. The CDR3 is made up of 14 amino acids. V was cut by 4 bases and J by 3 bases, with 10 bases left in between. In germline, CDR1 is MRHNA, CDR2 SNTAGT. DNA of the CDR3: TGTGCCAGCAGTGCCGCGCATTTCTACAATGAGCAGTTCTTC. The encoded protein is CASSAAHFYNEQFF.

This clonotype has only a few counts. The rearrangement links TRBV19 to TRBJ1-1; D gene unclear. The CDR3 runs to 12 residues. CDR1 LNHDA and CDR2 SQIVND come from the germline V gene (reference sequence). Trimming pared 1 base from V and 7 bases from J, leaving 7 bases between. CDR3 region: CASSIGSVEAFF. Written as DNA, the CDR3 is TGTGCCAGTAGTATAGGGTCTGTTGAAGCTTTCTTT.

This clonotype is deemed medium-sized. This sequence joins TRBV19 and TRBJ2-2; 14 bases agree with TRBD2. Trimming cost V 3 bases and J 5 bases; bases outside gene matches: 11. CDR1 is LNHDA, CDR2 SQIVND, per germline (reference sequence). The CDR3 has 19 residues. The CDR3 coding sequence is TGTGCCAGTAGTATGCACGCGGGACTAGCGGGAGAGCAAACCGGGGAGCTGTTTTTT. Protein: CASSMHAGLAGEQTGELFF.

This clonotype is labeled as medium-sized. The chain has TRBV29-1 and TRBJ1-1; 7 positions match TRBD1. This CDR3 region has 11 residues. V trimming: 4 bases; J trimming: 6 bases; junction bases outside the gene matches: 2. CDR1 and CDR2 from the germline V gene are SQVTM and ANQGSEA. CDR3 loop: CSVGDSPEAFF. In DNA, the CDR3 is TGCAGCGTTGGGGACAGCCCTGAAGCTTTCTTT.

This clonotype is categorized as medium-sized (0.01 to 0.1%). The J gene is TRBJ2-1, the V gene TRBV11-3, with D possibly matching TRBD2 (6 bases). This CDR3 spans 19 amino acids. Germline V lookup: CDR1 SGHNT, CDR2 YENEEA. Trimming removed 5 bases from V and 0 bases from J, with 23 bases in between. CDR3 in DNA: TGTGCCAGCAGCACCCTCTCGCGGGGTCTTACCAACTCCTACAATGAGCAGTTCTTC. Protein product: CASSTLSRGLTNSYNEQFF.

This clonotype came up a few times. The chain links TRBV19 to TRBJ2-2, with D uncertain. The CDR3 has 15 residues. The germline V gene has CDR1 LNHDA and CDR2 SQIVND (reference sequence). Trimming removed 2 bases from V and 1 base from J, with 8 bases in between. In DNA, the CDR3 is TGTGCCAGTAGTATACGAGCCAGGAACACCGGGGAGCTGTTTTTT. Protein sequence: CASSIRARNTGELFF.

This clonotype showed up just once. The chain recombines TRBV12-3 or TRBV12-4 with TRBJ2-1; 13 positions match TRBD2. V shed 7 bases and J 2 bases; nucleotides not matched to a gene: 5. The CDR3 is 16 amino acids. CDR3 loop: CASTQTSGRAYNEQFF. The CDR3 DNA reads as TGTGCCAGCACTCAAACTAGCGGGAGGGCCTACAATGAGCAGTTCTTC.

This chain connects TRBV6-5 to TRBJ2-7; D might be TRBD1 (6 bases). The V gene's germline CDR1 is MNHEY and CDR2 SVGAGI. Trimming took off 6 bases at V and 3 bases at J, with 9 bases between the two ends. This CDR3 comprises 12 residues. The CDR3 spells CASRTGRYEQYF. The DNA of the CDR3 is TGTGCCAGCAGAACAGGGCGCTACGAGCAGTACTTC.

The chain is built from TRBV6-2 or TRBV6-3 and TRBJ2-1; D gene uncertain. V was clipped by 6 bases and J by 3 bases, with 12 bases between them. This CDR3 spans 14 amino acids. CDR1 MNHEY and CDR2 SVGEGT come from the germline V gene. The CDR3 nucleotides read TGTGCCAGCAGCCTATTTAACAGCTACAATGAGCAGTTCTTC. It codes for CASSLFNSYNEQFF.

This chain links TRBV19 with TRBJ1-1; D is unresolved. Looked up from germline, CDR1 is LNHDA and CDR2 is SQIVND (reference sequence). The CDR3 totals 16 residues. V lost 0 bases to trimming and J lost 1 base, with 12 bases between them. CDR3 sequence (DNA): TGTGCCAGTAGTATAGATCTATGGGGTAGGAACACTGAAGCTTTCTTT. Translated: CASSIDLWGRNTEAFF. The full variable domain, with the rest looked up from reference TRBV19 and TRBJ1-1, is DGGITQSPKYLFRKEGQNVTLSCEQNLNHDAMYWYRQDPGQGLRLIYYSQIVNDFQKGDIAEGYSVSREKKESFPLTVTSAQKNPTAFYLCASSIDLWGRNTEAFFGQGTRLTVV.

The chain has TRBV30 and TRBJ2-1; maybe TRBD2 (6 bases). The CDR3 has 12 residues. Germline values: CDR1 GTSNPN, CDR2 SVGIG (reference sequence). The V end was cut by 7 bases, the J end by 9 bases, with 16 bases between. CDR3 amino acids: CASPGGGTEQFF. DNA for the CDR3: TGTGCCTCCCCAGGAGGCGGGACTGAGCAGTTCTTC.

V usage is TRBV10-3 and J usage is TRBJ2-7; D possibly corresponds to TRBD2 (6 bases). The CDR3 is 14 amino acids. Trimming removed 7 bases at V and 3 bases at J, with 16 bases between. Germline V gene lookup returns CDR1 ENHRY and CDR2 SYGVKD. CDR3 protein: CAIKGTGEFYEQYF. CDR3 sequence (DNA): TGTGCCATCAAAGGGACGGGGGAATTCTACGAGCAGTACTTC.

This clonotype has only a few counts. The gene calls are TRBV19 and TRBJ2-2; no reliable D call. The germline gives CDR1 LNHDA, CDR2 SQIVND (reference sequence). The CDR3 contains 16 residues. V lost 7 bases and J 1 base, leaving 16 bases between the germline ends. The DNA for the CDR3 is TGTGCCAGTATGGAGACTCTTGGCAAGAACACCGGGGAGCTGTTTTTT. Encoded protein: CASMETLGKNTGELFF.

This clonotype showed up just a few times. This chain joins TRBV6-6 and TRBJ1-1; D ambiguous. The germline V and J ends were trimmed by 2 bases and 4 bases, with 11 bases remaining between them. Germline V gene lookup returns CDR1 MNHNY and CDR2 SVGAGI (reference sequence). CDR3 length equals 14 residues. The CDR3 sequence is CASSYDTLGTEAFF. CDR3 in DNA: TGTGCCAGCAGTTACGACACGCTAGGCACTGAAGCTTTCTTT.

This clonotype was observed a handful of times. The chain carries TRBV6-1 and TRBJ2-3; 11 bases map to TRBD2. There are 15 residues in the CDR3. Germline values: CDR1 MNHNS, CDR2 SASEGT. V was clipped by 2 bases and J by 6 bases; unmatched bases: 4. The CDR3 reads CASSELAGGSDTQYF. The DNA for the CDR3 is TGTGCCAGCAGTGAACTAGCGGGGGGATCGGATACGCAGTATTTT.

The chain couples TRBV7-2 to TRBJ2-7, with TRBD1 matching 10 bases. Per the germline V gene, CDR1 is SGHTA and CDR2 is FQGNSA. There are 13 residues in the CDR3. V lost 5 bases, J lost 12 bases, and 10 bases stayed unmatched. The chain's CDR3 is CASSHDRGPTWYF. The CDR3, as DNA: TGTGCCAGCAGCCATGACAGGGGGCCCACGTGGTACTTC.

This clonotype showed up just a few times. The V and J genes are TRBV6-2 or TRBV6-3 and TRBJ2-5, with D unclear. Germline CDR1 MNHEY, CDR2 SVGEGT. Trimming cost V 6 bases and J 3 bases, with 11 bases left between them. This CDR3 spans 13 amino acids. The CDR3 protein is CASSLDEKETQYF. DNA of the CDR3: TGTGCCAGCAGCCTGGACGAGAAAGAGACCCAGTACTTC.

This clonotype was detected a few times. The CDR3 DNA sequence: TGTGCCAGCTCTCAGGCACGGCGGGCAAGCACAGATACGCAGTATTTT. Translated, it gives CASSQARRASTDTQYF. The J gene is TRBJ2-3, the V gene TRBV18; TRBD2 might be the D (5 bases). The CDR3 totals 16 residues. V lost 6 bases to trimming and J lost 0 bases, with 16 bases between them. Germline CDR1 reads KGHSH; CDR2 reads LQKENI.

This chain links TRBV13 with TRBJ2-7; TRBD2 agrees at 8 bases. Germline-derived CDR1 and CDR2 are PRHDT and FYEKMQ (reference sequence). The CDR3 length is 15 residues. Trimming cost V 5 bases and J 4 bases; bases outside gene matches: 10. The chain's CDR3 is CASSQAGVVQYEQYF. Written as DNA, the CDR3 is TGTGCCAGCAGCCAAGCGGGAGTAGTTCAATACGAGCAGTACTTC.

The chain has TRBV5-4 and TRBJ2-5, with D unclear. The germline V gene has CDR1 SGHNT and CDR2 YYREEE (reference sequence). The CDR3 totals 16 residues. Trimming took 4 bases from V and 1 from J, leaving 17 bases between them. CDR3 loop: CASSEVAVGFQETQYF. Written as DNA, the CDR3 is TGTGCCAGCAGCGAGGTAGCAGTCGGGTTCCAAGAGACCCAGTACTTC.

In its sample, this clonotype ranks as medium-sized. The chain is built from TRBV29-1 and TRBJ2-3; D is undetermined. CDR3 size: 12 residues. Germline CDR1 reads SQVTM; CDR2 reads ANQGSEA. V dropped 5 bases and J dropped 4 bases, with 10 bases sitting between them. In nucleotides, the CDR3 is TGCAGCGTTAGGTCTCGGGCAGATACGCAGTATTTT. Protein sequence: CSVRSRADTQYF.

This clonotype was detected a few times. This chain connects TRBV6-1 to TRBJ2-3, with 7 positions matching TRBD1. The CDR3 has 16 amino acids. J gave up 0 bases and V 8 bases, and 11 bases lay outside the gene matches. The germline V gene encodes CDR1 MNHNS and CDR2 SASEGT. CDR3 sequence reads: CASDRDRAWSTDTQYF. In DNA form, the CDR3 reads TGTGCCAGCGACCGAGACAGGGCGTGGAGCACAGATACGCAGTATTTT.

In this sample, this clonotype turned up a few times. V gene TRBV19 combines with J gene TRBJ2-7; D gene uncertain. Germline lookup yields CDR1 LNHDA and CDR2 SQIVND (reference sequence). The CDR3 runs 13 residues. V was trimmed by 4 bases and J by 0 bases, leaving 7 bases between them. This CDR3 is CASSTTSSYEQYF. DNA of the CDR3: TGTGCCAGTAGTACCACAAGCTCCTACGAGCAGTACTTC. Filled out from reference TRBV19 and TRBJ2-7, the complete variable domain reads DGGITQSPKYLFRKEGQNVTLSCEQNLNHDAMYWYRQDPGQGLRLIYYSQIVNDFQKGDIAEGYSVSREKKESFPLTVTSAQKNPTAFYLCASSTTSSYEQYFGPGTRLTVT.

Judged by abundance, this clonotype is medium-sized. This chain joins TRBV29-1 and TRBJ1-2; possibly TRBD1 for D (5 bases). There are 12 residues in the CDR3. V was trimmed by 4 bases and J by 3 bases, leaving 9 bases between them. The germline CDR1 and CDR2 sequences are SQVTM and ANQGSEA. CDR3 protein: CSVVGGDYGYTF. The CDR3 region has the DNA TGCAGCGTTGTTGGGGGGGACTATGGCTACACCTTC.

This clonotype was observed a handful of times. The genes are TRBV29-1 and TRBJ1-3, with D uncertain. Germline-derived CDR1 and CDR2 are SQVTM and ANQGSEA. V lost 5 bases to trimming and J lost 4 bases, with 9 bases between them. The CDR3 is 12 amino acids. The CDR3 DNA is TGCAGCGTTATTCCTACGGGAAACACCATATATTTT. It codes for CSVIPTGNTIYF.

This clonotype occurred a few times. The V gene is TRBV6-5, the J gene TRBJ1-4; D is uncertain. With 5 bases removed from V and 4 bases from J, the gap between germline ends came to 14 bases. This CDR3 has 15 amino acids. Germline CDR1 MNHEY, CDR2 SVGAGI. DNA for the CDR3: TGTGCCAGCAGTGAAACCATCAGCGGTAATGAAAAACTGTTTTTT. Its translation is CASSETISGNEKLFF.

There are a few counts of this clonotype. The gene calls are TRBV5-4 and TRBJ2-3, with D possibly being TRBD2 (6 bases). Trimming left V 3 bases short and J 6 bases short, with 14 bases between. Looked up from germline, CDR1 is SGHNT and CDR2 is YYREEE (reference sequence). The length of the CDR3 is 14 residues. DNA of the CDR3: TGTGCCAGCAGCTCAGGCGGGGCGGGTGATACGCAGTATTTT. It is translated as CASSSGGAGDTQYF.

V usage is TRBV13 and J usage is TRBJ1-1; tentative D call: TRBD1 (5 bases). The CDR3 has 13 residues. Germline CDR1 and CDR2: PRHDT and FYEKMQ (reference sequence). V gave up 8 bases and J gave up 5 bases, with 15 bases separating them. The DNA of the CDR3 is TGTGCCAGCTCACCGACTGGGGGAACTGAAGCTTTCTTT. Amino acids: CASSPTGGTEAFF.

This clonotype has just a few counts. The chain combines TRBV18 with TRBJ2-2; D gene uncertain. V was trimmed by 6 bases and J by 0 bases, leaving 8 bases between them. This CDR3 contains 14 residues. The germline CDR1 and CDR2 sequences are KGHSH and LQKENI. The DNA of the CDR3 is TGTGCCAGCTCGGTTGGGTCGAACACCGGGGAGCTGTTTTTT. Protein product: CASSVGSNTGELFF.

This clonotype was seen a handful of times. The chain combines TRBV6-5 with TRBJ2-7, with TRBD2 as a possible D gene (6 bases). Deletions cut 0 bases from V and 0 bases from J, with 12 bases between. Germline CDR1 and CDR2: MNHEY and SVGAGI. The CDR3 is 16 residues long. CDR3 amino acids: CASSYSTGVISYEQYF. CDR3 nucleotides: TGTGCCAGCAGTTACTCGACGGGAGTGATCTCCTACGAGCAGTACTTC.

The CDR3 DNA is TGTGCCAGCGCTCTAGGGCAGATTTATCAGCCCCAGCATTTT. It translates to CASALGQIYQPQHF. This chain joins TRBV19 and TRBJ1-5, with D unresolved. This CDR3 contains 14 residues. Deletions cut 9 bases from V and 5 bases from J, with 17 bases between. Germline V gene sequence: CDR1 LNHDA, CDR2 SQIVND (reference sequence).